This is a list of T cell receptor beta chains from one sample in a study of blood T cell repertoires in COVID-19. The repertoire was sequenced with immunoSEQ multiplex PCR; TCRdb's copy has only in-frame clones and lacks some. The sample shows some 140,000 clones, roughly 80% of them seen only once. Sample: PBMCs or T cells enriched from blood (not recorded which). The receptors come from a man in his forties or fifties who had recovered from COVID-19. Each CDR3 is given with its conserved first and last residue. The D gene is left open where the match is weak. Clone size is given for some rows only: seen once, a few or many times, or a class if the clone is expanded.

j_call d_call clone_size v_call cdr3_nt cdr3_aa
TRBJ1-1 NA NA TRBV3-1/TRBV3-2 TGTGCCAGCAGCCAAAGCGAGAACACTGAAGCTTTCTTT CASSQSENTEAFF
TRBJ1-2 TRBD1 NA TRBV6-5 TGTGCCAGCAGTTACCAGGGGACAGATTTTCCCTATGGCTACACCTTC CASSYQGTDFPYGYTF
TRBJ2-1 TRBD2 NA TRBV11-2 TGTGCCAGCAGCTCTGCAACTAGCGCAGCCTACAATGAGCAGTTCTTC CASSSATSAAYNEQFF
TRBJ1-5 NA few TRBV29-1 TGCAGCGTTTCCCAACAGGAAAATCAGCCCCAGCATTTT CSVSQQENQPQHF
TRBJ1-2 NA NA TRBV14 TGTGCCAGCAGCCAAGATCGGTTTGGGGCCTATGGCTACACCTTC CASSQDRFGAYGYTF
TRBJ2-2 TRBD2 NA TRBV19 TGTGCCAGTAGTATTGCTAGCGGAACCGGGGAGCTGTTTTTT CASSIASGTGELFF
TRBJ1-5 NA NA TRBV7-6 TGTGCCAGCAGCCCCCGGGGGAGCAATCAGCCCCAGCATTTT CASSPRGSNQPQHF
TRBJ2-7 NA many TRBV2 TGTGCCAGCAGGGCAGAAAACTCCTACGAGCAGTACTTC CASRAENSYEQYF
TRBJ1-6 NA NA TRBV6-5 TGTGCCAGCAGTTTTTCCGACAGGACCTTTAATTCACCCCTCCACTTT CASSFSDRTFNSPLHF
TRBJ2-3 NA NA TRBV6-5 TGTGCCAGCAGGCCACTAGCTCTAGCGCAGTATTTT CASRPLALAQYF
TRBJ1-1 TRBD1 NA TRBV9 TGTGCCAGCAGCGTAGGAGGACAGGGGGTAACTGAAGCTTTCTTT CASSVGGQGVTEAFF
TRBJ2-5 TRBD1 NA TRBV5-4 TGTGCCAGCAGCTTGGATCAAAGGACAGGAGAGACCCAGTACTTC CASSLDQRTGETQYF
TRBJ1-1 NA NA TRBV9 TGTGCCAGCAGCGTAGGGGCAGGGGACGGTGAAGCTTTCTTT CASSVGAGDGEAFF
TRBJ2-5 TRBD1 NA TRBV28 TGTGCCAGCAGCCTCGACAGGGGGGGGGAGACCCAGTACTTC CASSLDRGGETQYF
TRBJ1-3 NA NA TRBV5-1 TGCGCCAGCAGCTTGCCAGGGCAATCTGGAAACACCATATATTTT CASSLPGQSGNTIYF
TRBJ1-3 NA NA TRBV5-1 TGCGCCAGCATGCTAACAGGGTACGAAAACACCATATATTTT CASMLTGYENTIYF
TRBJ2-1 TRBD2 NA TRBV7-3 TGTGCCAGCAGCTCCGGCCTAGCGGGGGCCTACAATGAGCAGTTCTTC CASSSGLAGAYNEQFF
TRBJ1-2 NA NA TRBV12-3/TRBV12-4 TGTGCCAGCAGTTCAAGCTCCAACTATGGCTACACCTTC CASSSSSNYGYTF
TRBJ1-2 TRBD1 NA TRBV7-2 TGTGCCAGCAGCGCGGGACAGACCTATGGCTACACCTTC CASSAGQTYGYTF
TRBJ2-7 NA NA TRBV7-8 TGTGCCAGCAGCTTACTGAGGGAGCACGAGCAGTACTTC CASSLLREHEQYF
TRBJ2-1 NA NA TRBV6-4 TGTGCCAGCAGTAGGGAGGGGGAAGAGTACAATGAGCAGTTCTTC CASSREGEEYNEQFF
TRBJ1-2 NA NA TRBV24-1 TGTGCCACCAGTGCCGACTCCGCTCGTAAGACCTTC CATSADSARKTF
TRBJ2-7 NA NA TRBV6-5 TGTGCCAGCAGTTACATGCGGGAGCAGTACTTC CASSYMREQYF
TRBJ2-1 NA NA TRBV2 TGTGCCAGCAGTTCCCAGGGTGCGACCTACAATGAGCAGTTCTTC CASSSQGATYNEQFF
TRBJ1-3 TRBD1 NA TRBV24-1 TGTGCCACCAGTGAACTGACAGGGGGCGGAAACACCATATATTTT CATSELTGGGNTIYF
TRBJ1-1 NA NA TRBV7-9 TGTGCCAGCAGCCTTAAAGCTAACACTGAAGCTTTCTTT CASSLKANTEAFF
TRBJ2-7 TRBD1 NA TRBV16 TGTGCCAGCAGCCGACAGGGGTTCTACGAGCAGTACTTC CASSRQGFYEQYF
TRBJ1-4 TRBD1 NA TRBV5-1 TGCGCCAGCAGAACAGGGGCCCTAAATGAAAAACTGTTTTTT CASRTGALNEKLFF
TRBJ2-3 TRBD1 once TRBV5-1 TGCGCCAGCAGCTTGGTAGGACAGGGGGGAATAGATACGCAGTATTTT CASSLVGQGGIDTQYF
TRBJ1-5 NA NA TRBV12-3/TRBV12-4 TGTGCCAGCAAGGTCCAGGGCAATCAGCCCCAGCATTTT CASKVQGNQPQHF
TRBJ1-2 NA many TRBV27 TGTGCCAGCACGCCGCAAGGGGCTAACTATGGCTACACCTTC CASTPQGANYGYTF
TRBJ2-5 NA NA TRBV2 TGTGCCAGCAGGGGGCCGGGACTGCCTGCCAAAGAGACCCAGTACTTC CASRGPGLPAKETQYF
TRBJ1-1 NA NA TRBV7-2 TGTGCCAGCAGCTTAGCCGCCGGAGACCCTTTCTTT CASSLAAGDPFF
TRBJ2-7 TRBD1 NA TRBV29-1 TGCAGCGTCGGGCTGACAGGGCGATCCTACGAGCAGTACTTC CSVGLTGRSYEQYF
TRBJ1-1 NA once TRBV2 TGTGCCAGCAGTGGAGAGAAAGCTTTCTTT CASSGEKAFF
TRBJ1-5 NA NA TRBV19 TGTGCCAGTAGTAACCCTCGGACGGAGGGTAGCAATCAGCCCCAGCATTTT CASSNPRTEGSNQPQHF
TRBJ1-1 TRBD1 once TRBV6-2/TRBV6-3 TGTGCCAGCAGCCAGGACAGGGGGCCGGTAGCTTTCTTT CASSQDRGPVAFF
TRBJ2-5 NA NA TRBV7-2 TGTGCCAGCAGCTCTATCGGGGGAGCAGAGACCCAGTACTTC CASSSIGGAETQYF
TRBJ2-7 TRBD1 NA TRBV5-5 TGTGCCAGCGACTGGGACAGGGGGCTCTACGAGCAGTACTTC CASDWDRGLYEQYF
TRBJ1-6 NA NA TRBV11-2 TGTGCCAGCAGCTACGACAATGCACCCCTCCACTTT CASSYDNAPLHF
TRBJ2-7 TRBD1 NA TRBV7-2 TGTGCCAGCAGCTGGGACAGGGTCGGCGAGCAGTACTTC CASSWDRVGEQYF
TRBJ2-1 NA NA TRBV18 TGTGCCAGCTCACCACGGCGGTACAATGAGCAGTTCTTC CASSPRRYNEQFF
TRBJ1-1 NA NA TRBV12-3/TRBV12-4 TGTGCCAGCAGTTTAAGGGGGACTGAAGCTTTCTTT CASSLRGTEAFF
TRBJ1-1 NA NA TRBV6-6 TGTGCCAGCATTTTCTCGGAGGGGTGGACTGAAGCTTTCTTT CASIFSEGWTEAFF
TRBJ1-6 TRBD1 NA TRBV28 TGTGCCAGCAGTTCGAGACAGGGGGCGTATTATCCACCCCTCCACTTT CASSSRQGAYYPPLHF
TRBJ1-2 TRBD1 NA TRBV19 TGTGCCAGTAGTTGGGACAGGGTACCCTCTAACTATGGCTACACCTTC CASSWDRVPSNYGYTF
TRBJ1-4 NA NA TRBV18 TGTGCCAGCTCACCACCCGGGGTATCTAATGAAAAACTGTTTTTT CASSPPGVSNEKLFF
TRBJ2-3 TRBD2 NA TRBV4-2 TGTGCCAGCAGAGGGGCGGGGGGTAGCACAGATACGCAGTATTTT CASRGAGGSTDTQYF
TRBJ2-7 TRBD2 NA TRBV10-1 TGCGCCAGCAGTGAGGGGCCCTTAAGTAGCGGGGGTTACGAGCAGTACTTC CASSEGPLSSGGYEQYF
TRBJ2-1 TRBD2 NA TRBV6-5 TGTGCCAGCAGTTACTCACCGGGGGGACACAATGAGCAGTTCTTC CASSYSPGGHNEQFF
TRBJ2-1 NA NA TRBV9 TGTGCCAGCAGCCCCGCTCGCAGGGGGGTCGCCGGTGAGCAGTTCTTC CASSPARRGVAGEQFF